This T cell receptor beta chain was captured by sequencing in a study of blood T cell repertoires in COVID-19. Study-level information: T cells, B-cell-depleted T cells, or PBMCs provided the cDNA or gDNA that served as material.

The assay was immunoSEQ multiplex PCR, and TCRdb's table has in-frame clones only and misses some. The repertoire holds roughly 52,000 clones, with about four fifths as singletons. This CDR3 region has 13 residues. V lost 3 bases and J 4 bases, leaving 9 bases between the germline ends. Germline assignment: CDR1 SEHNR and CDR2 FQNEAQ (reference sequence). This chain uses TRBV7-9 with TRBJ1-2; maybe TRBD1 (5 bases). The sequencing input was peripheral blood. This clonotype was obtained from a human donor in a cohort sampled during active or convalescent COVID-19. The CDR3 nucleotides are TGTGCCAGCAGCTTCGGGGGGAGCTATGGCTACACCTTC. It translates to CASSFGGSYGYTF.